This is a list of T cell receptor beta chains from one sample in a study of beta chain features in type 1 diabetes. Profiled with immunoSEQ multiplex PCR; TCRdb holds only in-frame clones, not every one. The table records 310,000 or so clones, 7.5% to 9% of them present only once. The material sequenced was central memory CD4+ T cells from blood. The source of these receptors is a woman under 30 in good health. Both conserved end residues are part of each CDR3. Fields, in order: clone size, V gene, D gene, J gene, CDR3 DNA, CDR3 protein. D genes are given only for firm matches. Expanded clones get a size class; other rows say once, few or many, or leave the size out.

few	TRBV18	NA	TRBJ2-2	TGTGCCAGCTCACCCCGTCGTGGAGGGAACACCGGGGAGCTGTTTTTT	CASSPRRGGNTGELFF
few	TRBV7-9	TRBD1	TRBJ1-2	TGTGCCAGCAGCTCCACGTTAAGACAGGGGACCTACACCTTC	CASSSTLRQGTYTF
few	TRBV10-3	NA	TRBJ2-6	TGTGCCATCAGTGATCACGCCAGCTCTGGGGCCAACGTCCTGACTTTC	CAISDHASSGANVLTF
few	TRBV7-2	NA	TRBJ2-3	TGTGCCAGCACCCCCATCGCTAGCACAGATACGCAGTATTTT	CASTPIASTDTQYF
once	TRBV6-1	NA	TRBJ1-2	TGTGCCAGCAGATTAATTGGACGTAGCTATGGCTACACCTTC	CASRLIGRSYGYTF
few	TRBV25-1	TRBD1	TRBJ2-1	TGTGCCACCAGGAAAGCGCCGGGACAGGGTATTTTGTATGAGCAGTTCTTC	CATRKAPGQGILYEQFF
NA	TRBV4-1	NA	TRBJ2-4	TGCGCCAGCAGCCAAGATAAGGGACTCGTTCAGTACTTC	CASSQDKGLVQYF
few	TRBV13	TRBD2	TRBJ2-3	TGTGCCAGCAGGCCAATGGCTAGCGGTATAAGCACAGATACGCAGTATTTT	CASRPMASGISTDTQYF
few	TRBV7-9	TRBD2	TRBJ2-3	TGTGCCAGCAATCGGGACTACACAGATACGCAGTATTTT	CASNRDYTDTQYF
NA	TRBV7-2	NA	TRBJ1-1	TGTGCCAGCAGCTTCTCTGGGGGTGTCACTGAAGCTTTCTTT	CASSFSGGVTEAFF